These 18 T cell receptor beta chains were sequenced from one sample in a study of T cell responses to AZD1222 COVID-19 vaccine. Using immunoSEQ multiplex PCR, the repertoire was profiled, and TCRdb retains in-frame clones only, with some absent. The sample lists some 130,000 clones; 75% to 95% were seen once. Sequencing was performed on peripheral blood, taken on day 0 of AZD1222 vaccination. Every receptor here comes from an adult in good health.

The chain couples TRBV27 to TRBJ1-1; D remains ambiguous. CDR3 length: 17 amino acids. V gave up 6 bases and J gave up 0 bases, with 20 bases separating them. The germline gives CDR1 MNHEY, CDR2 SMNVEV (reference sequence). For the CDR3, the DNA is TGTGCCAGCAGACCGGACCTACTGGTGGGGATGAACACTGAAGCTTTCTTT. This encodes CASRPDLLVGMNTEAFF.

The chain employs TRBV7-2 and TRBJ1-4; the D gene is possibly TRBD1 (5 bases). The CDR3 length is 14 residues. Trimming took off 6 bases at V and 4 bases at J, with 12 bases between the two ends. Germline V gives CDR1 SGHTA, CDR2 FQGNSA. The CDR3 is CASRLAGLNEKLFF. DNA for the CDR3: TGTGCCAGCAGGCTAGCGGGGCTTAATGAAAAACTGTTTTTT.

The gene calls are TRBV7-6 and TRBJ2-1, with D possibly TRBD2 on 6 matching bases. Trimming took 4 bases from V and 4 from J, leaving 11 bases between them. This CDR3 has 14 amino acids. CDR1 SGHVS and CDR2 FNYEAQ come from the germline V gene. The CDR3 bases are TGTGCCAGCAGCTCCCCCGGGGGATACAATGAGCAGTTCTTC. Its translation is CASSSPGGYNEQFF.

J is TRBJ2-7 and V is TRBV3-1 (or the pseudogene TRBV3-2); 10 nucleotides line up with TRBD2. Per germline, CDR1 LGHDT and CDR2 YNNKEL (reference sequence). Trimming took 4 bases from V and 4 from J; bases not matched to a gene: 7. This CDR3 contains 15 residues. The CDR3 nucleotides are TGTGCCAGCAGCCGTTCTAGCGGGGGCGGATACGAGCAGTACTTC. Translating it yields CASSRSSGGGYEQYF.

The V call is TRBV4-3, the J call TRBJ2-2, with 7 bases identical to TRBD2. Germline CDR1 is LGHNA and CDR2 is YSLEER. With 1 base clipped from V and 3 bases from J, the junction kept 8 bases outside the gene matches. This CDR3 has 17 amino acids. CDR3 amino acids: CASSQGGGGRYTGELFF. CDR3 sequence (DNA): TGCGCCAGCAGCCAAGGGGGCGGGGGAAGGTACACCGGGGAGCTGTTTTTT.

The CDR3: CASSPGLFNQPQHF. CDR3 DNA: TGCGCCAGCAGCCCGGGACTATTCAATCAGCCCCAGCATTTT. The V gene is TRBV5-1, the J gene TRBJ1-5; D might be TRBD1 (5 bases). V lost 4 bases and J 3 bases, leaving 11 bases between the germline ends. This CDR3 has 14 residues. Germline V gene lookup returns CDR1 SGHRS and CDR2 YFSETQ. Supplemented by reference TRBV5-1 and TRBJ1-5, the full variable domain reads KAGVTQTPRYLIKTRGQQVTLSCSPISGHRSVSWYQQTPGQGLQFLFEYFSETQRNKGNFPGRFSGRQFSNSRSEMNVSTLELGDSALYLCASSPGLFNQPQHFGDGTRLSIL.

The chain carries TRBV7-8 and TRBJ1-5; D not certain. V gave up 2 bases and J gave up 1 base, with 12 bases separating them. Looked up from germline, CDR1 is SGHVS and CDR2 is FQNEAQ. The CDR3 is 16 amino acids. The CDR3 protein is CASSLRTLGSNQPQHF. The CDR3 DNA follows: TGTGCCAGCAGCTTAAGGACCTTAGGAAGCAATCAGCCCCAGCATTTT. Complete variable domain (other parts from reference TRBV7-8 and TRBJ1-5): GAGVSQSPRYKVAKRGQDVALRCDPISGHVSLFWYQQALGQGPEFLTYFQNEAQLDKSGLPSDRFFAERPEGSVSTLKIQRTQQEDSAVYLCASSLRTLGSNQPQHFGDGTRLSIL.

In DNA, the CDR3 is TGTGCCAGTAGTATGGGGGTACAGCCCCAGCATTTT. This sequence encodes CASSMGVQPQHF. The V gene is TRBV19, the J gene TRBJ1-5; D is possibly TRBD1 (5 bases). The V end lost 3 bases, the J end lost 7 bases, and 7 bases lay between the germline ends. The CDR3 contains 12 residues. CDR1 and CDR2 from the germline V gene are LNHDA and SQIVND (reference sequence).

CDR3 nucleotides: TGTGCCAGCAGCTTGTCCCCCGGGACATATGAGGGCTACACCTTC. Translated: CASSLSPGTYEGYTF. The chain joins TRBV5-4 to TRBJ1-2; tentatively, D is TRBD1 (6 bases). The CDR3 is 15 amino acids. Per germline, CDR1 SGHNT and CDR2 YYREEE (reference sequence). Trimming removed 1 base from V and 8 bases from J, with 18 bases in between. The variable domain in full, completed from reference TRBV5-4 and TRBJ1-2, reads ETGVTQSPTHLIKTRGQQVTLRCSSQSGHNTVSWYQQALGQGPQFIFQYYREEENGRGNFPPRFSGLQFPNYSSELNVNALELDDSALYLCASSLSPGTYEGYTFGSGTRLTVV.

As to this clone: The junction shows a germline mismatch at one end, possibly a read error. The chain has TRBV7-3 and TRBJ1-2; weak D call: TRBD1 (5 bases). Looked up from germline, CDR1 is SGHTA and CDR2 is FQGTGA. CDR3 length equals 13 residues. The CDR3 sequence: CASGTGSGPAIFF. The CDR3 DNA sequence: TGTGCCAGTGGGACGGGGTCTGGACCGGCTATCTTCTTC.

This clone appeared a few times. The chain couples TRBV6-5 to TRBJ1-6; possibly TRBD1 for D (5 bases). The CDR3 totals 14 residues. The germline CDR1 and CDR2 sequences are MNHEY and SVGAGI. V gave up 0 bases and J gave up 10 bases, with 10 bases separating them. CDR3 protein: CASSYSGGSSPLHF. The CDR3 nucleotides are TGTGCCAGCAGTTACTCGGGGGGAAGCTCACCCCTCCACTTT.

This clone was counted between two and nine times. V is TRBV14 and J is TRBJ2-3; D not certain. V was trimmed by 2 bases and J by 4 bases, leaving 4 bases between them. Germline CDR1 is SGHDN and CDR2 is FVKESK. The CDR3 length is 12 residues. In DNA form, the CDR3 reads TGTGCCAGCAGCCAAAACTCAGATACGCAGTATTTT. As protein: CASSQNSDTQYF.

CDR3 in DNA: TGTGCCAGCAGCGCCAGGGATATCTATGGCTACACCTTC. The encoded protein is CASSARDIYGYTF. This chain links TRBV9 with TRBJ1-2, with D possibly matching TRBD1 (5 bases). From germline, CDR1 is SGDLS and CDR2 YYNGEE. The CDR3 spans 13 residues. The V end lost 3 bases, the J end lost 4 bases, and 10 bases lay between the germline ends.

The chain couples TRBV28 to TRBJ2-6; D possibly corresponds to TRBD1 (7 bases). Germline values: CDR1 MDHEN, CDR2 SYDVKM. Trimming removed 7 bases from V and 1 base from J, with 14 bases in between. This CDR3 is built from 16 residues. The CDR3 loop reads CASIRGARSGANVLTF. CDR3 sequence (DNA): TGTGCCAGCATCAGGGGGGCCCGGTCTGGGGCCAACGTCCTGACTTTC.

The rearrangement uses TRBV3-1 (or the pseudogene TRBV3-2) and TRBJ1-6, with D tentatively TRBD1 (6 bases). CDR3 size: 14 residues. Per the germline V gene, CDR1 is LGHDT and CDR2 is YNNKEL (reference sequence). The V gene lost 4 bases and the J gene lost 11 bases, with 15 bases spanning the gap. The CDR3 nucleotides are TGTGCCAGCAGCCCGCTGGCGAGGGGGACACCCCTCCACTTT. This sequence encodes CASSPLARGTPLHF.

This clone appeared once. The chain joins TRBV5-1 to TRBJ1-1; D is undetermined. V lost 3 bases and J lost 0, with 6 bases in between. CDR3 length equals 13 residues. CDR1 is SGHRS, CDR2 YFSETQ, per germline. The CDR3 spells CASSWTVNTEAFF. The CDR3 DNA reads TGCGCCAGCAGCTGGACGGTGAACACTGAAGCTTTCTTT.

CDR3 sequence: CASSPEMNTGELFF. In nucleotides, the CDR3 is TGTGCCAGCTCACCGGAAATGAACACCGGGGAGCTGTTTTTT. The gene calls are TRBV18 and TRBJ2-2, with D uncertain. CDR3 length: 14 residues. The germline CDR1 and CDR2 sequences are KGHSH and LQKENI. V was trimmed by 3 bases and J by 1 base, leaving 6 bases between them.

This rearrangement joins TRBV5-1 to TRBJ1-2, with D unclear. This CDR3 contains 13 residues. Germline loops: CDR1 SGHRS, CDR2 YFSETQ. The V gene lost 0 bases and the J gene lost 1 base, with 4 bases spanning the gap. CDR3: CASSLDSNYGYTF. In DNA, the CDR3 is TGCGCCAGCAGCTTGGACAGTAACTATGGCTACACCTTC.